The 6 T cell receptor beta chains below all came from one sample that was sequenced in a study of blood T cell repertoires in COVID-19. This table comes from immunoSEQ multiplex PCR, and its TCRdb copy is limited to in-frame clones, with some not included. The table has roughly 250,000 clones, 90% seen once. The sequenced material came from peripheral blood. The receptors here all came from a woman aged 35 to 49 with acute or convalescent COVID-19.

The rearrangement uses TRBV14 and TRBJ1-1; 7 bases line up with TRBD1. The ends lost 7 bases at V and 1 base at J; junction bases unmatched: 15. CDR3 length: 17 amino acids. Per germline, CDR1 SGHDN and CDR2 FVKESK. For the CDR3, the DNA is TGTGCCAGCACTCGACCGCCGGGACAGAAAAAGAACACTGAAGCTTTCTTT. Translation gives CASTRPPGQKKNTEAFF.

The V call is TRBV27, the J call TRBJ2-1; D may be TRBD1 (6 bases). The CDR3 contains 11 residues. Germline CDR1 is MNHEY and CDR2 is SMNVEV (reference sequence). With 5 bases removed from V and 12 bases from J, the gap between germline ends came to 11 bases. The CDR3 region is CASSNRVGQFF. The CDR3 bases are TGTGCCAGCAGTAACAGGGTCGGGCAGTTCTTC.

This sequence joins TRBV6-2 or TRBV6-3 and TRBJ2-3; D unclear. The CDR3 is 11 residues long. The germline CDR1 and CDR2 sequences are MNHEY and SVGEGT. V lost 6 bases to trimming and J lost 7 bases, with 8 bases between them. The CDR3 DNA sequence: TGTGCCAGCAGCGAGCTGAATACGCAGTATTTT. The encoded protein is CASSELNTQYF.

This sequence joins TRBV3-1 (or the pseudogene TRBV3-2) and TRBJ1-2, with D tentatively TRBD1 (5 bases). Trimming shortened V by 1 base and J by 6 bases, and 9 bases separated the two germline ends. The CDR3 runs to 13 residues. Germline CDR1 and CDR2: LGHDT and YNNKEL (reference sequence). As DNA, the CDR3 is TGTGCCAGCAGCCAAGCGGCAGGGAATGGCTACACCTTC. This codes for CASSQAAGNGYTF.

The CDR3 DNA reads as TGCGCCAGCAGCGTTGGGTCGACTACCCCCACAGATACGCAGTATTTT. Translated, it gives CASSVGSTTPTDTQYF. The chain links TRBV5-1 to TRBJ2-3; possibly TRBD2 for D (5 bases). V lost 4 bases and J lost 2, with 17 bases in between. CDR3 length: 16 residues. Per germline, CDR1 SGHRS and CDR2 YFSETQ.

The rearrangement joins TRBV9 to TRBJ1-2, with D possibly being TRBD1 (6 bases). The CDR3 spans 15 residues. Germline-derived CDR1 and CDR2 are SGDLS and YYNGEE. V gave up 0 bases and J gave up 2 bases, with 11 bases separating them. The CDR3, as DNA: TGTGCCAGCAGCGTAGGGGGACACCTAAACTATGGCTACACCTTC. As protein: CASSVGGHLNYGYTF.